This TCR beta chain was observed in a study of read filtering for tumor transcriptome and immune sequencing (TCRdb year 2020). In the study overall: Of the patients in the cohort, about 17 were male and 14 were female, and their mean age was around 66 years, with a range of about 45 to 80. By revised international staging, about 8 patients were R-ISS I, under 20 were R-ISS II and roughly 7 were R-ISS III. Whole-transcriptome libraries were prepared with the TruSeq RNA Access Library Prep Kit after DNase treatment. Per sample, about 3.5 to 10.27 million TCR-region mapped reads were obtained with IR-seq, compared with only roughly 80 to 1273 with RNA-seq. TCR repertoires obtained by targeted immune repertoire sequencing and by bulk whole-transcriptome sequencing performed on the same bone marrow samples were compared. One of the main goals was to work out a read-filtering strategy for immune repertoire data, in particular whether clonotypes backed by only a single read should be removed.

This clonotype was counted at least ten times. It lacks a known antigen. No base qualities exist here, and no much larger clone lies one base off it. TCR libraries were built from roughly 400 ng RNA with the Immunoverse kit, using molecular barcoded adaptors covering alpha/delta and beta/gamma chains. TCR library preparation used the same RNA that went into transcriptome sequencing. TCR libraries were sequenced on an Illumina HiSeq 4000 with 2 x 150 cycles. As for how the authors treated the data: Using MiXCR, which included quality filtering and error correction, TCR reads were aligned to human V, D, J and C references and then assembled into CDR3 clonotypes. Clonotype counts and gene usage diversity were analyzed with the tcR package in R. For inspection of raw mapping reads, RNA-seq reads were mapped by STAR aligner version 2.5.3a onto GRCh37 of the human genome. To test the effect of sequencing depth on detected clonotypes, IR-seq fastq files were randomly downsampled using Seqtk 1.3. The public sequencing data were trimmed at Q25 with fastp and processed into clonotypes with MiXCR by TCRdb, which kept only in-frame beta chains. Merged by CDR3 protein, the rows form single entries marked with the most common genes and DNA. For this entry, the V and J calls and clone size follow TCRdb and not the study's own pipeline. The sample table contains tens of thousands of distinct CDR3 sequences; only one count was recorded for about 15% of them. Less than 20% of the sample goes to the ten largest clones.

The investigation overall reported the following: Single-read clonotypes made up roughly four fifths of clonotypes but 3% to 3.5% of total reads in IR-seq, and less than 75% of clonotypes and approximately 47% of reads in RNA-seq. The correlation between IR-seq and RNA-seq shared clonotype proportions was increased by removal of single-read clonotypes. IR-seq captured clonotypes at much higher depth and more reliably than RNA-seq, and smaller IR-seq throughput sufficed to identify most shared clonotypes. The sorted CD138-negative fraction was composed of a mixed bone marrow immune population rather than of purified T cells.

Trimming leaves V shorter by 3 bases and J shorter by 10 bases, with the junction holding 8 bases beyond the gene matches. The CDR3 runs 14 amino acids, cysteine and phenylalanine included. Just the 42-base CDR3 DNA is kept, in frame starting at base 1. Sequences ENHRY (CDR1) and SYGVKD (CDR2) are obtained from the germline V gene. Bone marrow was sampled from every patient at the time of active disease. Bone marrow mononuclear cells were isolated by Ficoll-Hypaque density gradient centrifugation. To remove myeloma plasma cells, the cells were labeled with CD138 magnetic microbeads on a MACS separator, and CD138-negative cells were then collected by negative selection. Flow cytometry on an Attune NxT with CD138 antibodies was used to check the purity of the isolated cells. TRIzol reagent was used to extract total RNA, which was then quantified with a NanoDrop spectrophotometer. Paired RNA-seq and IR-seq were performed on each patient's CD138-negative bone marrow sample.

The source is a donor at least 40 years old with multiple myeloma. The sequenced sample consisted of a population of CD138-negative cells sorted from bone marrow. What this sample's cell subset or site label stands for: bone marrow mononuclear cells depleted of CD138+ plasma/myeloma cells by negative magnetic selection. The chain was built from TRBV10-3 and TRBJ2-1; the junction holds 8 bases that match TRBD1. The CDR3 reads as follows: CAISDGQGATEQFF. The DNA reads TGTGCCATCAGTGATGGGCAGGGGGCTACCGAGCAGTTCTTC.